The 29 T cell receptor beta chains presented below share a single source sample, sequenced in a study. TCRdb reprocessed the reads with MiXCR, giving one entry per CDR3 protein. The sample yields 12,000 to 15,000 distinct CDR3 sequences, about 38% seen once. Sequencing was carried out using blood. The receptors stem from a human donor.

As for this clonotype: A single base separates this from a much larger clone, so it may be a read error. The chain combines TRBV10-3 with TRBJ2-1, with 10 bases matching TRBD2. Gene TRBJ2-7 matches the end of the DNA better, so the J call may be wrong. This CDR3 region has 18 residues. Looked up from germline, CDR1 is ENHRY and CDR2 is SYGVKD. The CDR3 protein is CAISDSSGRSRDYNEQYF. The DNA of the CDR3 is TGTGCCATCAGTGATTCTAGCGGGAGATCTAGGGACTACAATGAGCAGTACTTC.

This clonotype has just a few counts. The CDR3 nucleotides read TGCAGCGTCGCCTACACAGGGGATCGCGGTCAGCCCCAGCATTTT. This codes for CSVAYTGDRGQPQHF. The chain uses TRBV29-1 and TRBJ1-5; 7 bases are shared with TRBD1. The length of the CDR3 is 15 residues. The ends lost 6 bases at V and 6 bases at J; junction bases unmatched: 14. Germline V gives CDR1 SQVTM, CDR2 ANQGSEA.

The rearrangement joins TRBV4-3 to TRBJ2-7; D is undetermined. CDR1 is LGHNA, CDR2 YSLEER, per germline. CDR3 length: 9 amino acids. CDR3 protein: CASSQEGPV. In DNA, the CDR3 is TGCGCCAGCAGCCAAGAAGGCCCAGTC.

The chain has TRBV7-2 and TRBJ1-1; 7 bases are a match to TRBD1. The germline V gene has CDR1 SGHTA and CDR2 FQGNSA. The CDR3 runs to 16 residues. In DNA, the CDR3 is TGTGCTAGATCAGCAGGGGGGCGTGTACCGGGCACTGAAGCTTTCTTT. It is translated as CARSAGGRVPGTEAFF.

There are many counts of this clonotype. V and J are TRBV4-3 and TRBJ1-3; D is possibly TRBD1 (5 bases). CDR1 is LGHNA, CDR2 YSLEER, per germline. V was clipped by 0 bases and J by 2 bases, with 11 bases between them. The CDR3 runs 16 residues. The CDR3 here is CASSQDRGGAGNTIYF. The CDR3 DNA is TGCGCCAGCAGCCAAGATCGAGGAGGGGCTGGAAACACCATATATTTT.

With regard to this clonotype: A much larger clone sits a single nucleotide away, making a read error possible. This chain joins TRBV20-1 and TRBJ2-3, with D possibly being TRBD2 (6 bases). V was pared by 3 bases and J by 4 bases, with 17 bases between. This CDR3 region has 15 residues. Germline CDR1 reads DFQATT; CDR2 reads SNEGSKA (reference sequence). CDR3 sequence (DNA): TGCAGTGCTAGTTCTAGCGTGAGAGCGTCAGATACGCAGTATTTT. It yields the protein CSASSSVRASDTQYF.

The chain couples TRBV29-1 to TRBJ1-2; TRBD1 might be the D (6 bases). Germline V lookup: CDR1 SQVTM, CDR2 ANQGSEA. The V end lost 4 bases, the J end lost 3 bases, and 6 bases lay between the germline ends. There are 11 residues in the CDR3. CDR3 nucleotide sequence: TGCAGCGTTGGGACAGACTATGGCTACACCTTC. This sequence encodes CSVGTDYGYTF.

With respect to this clonotype: At one boundary the junction diverges from the germline segment, which might be a read error. This rearrangement joins TRBV7-7 to TRBJ2-1; 10 bases line up with TRBD2. Germline V gene sequence: CDR1 SSHAT, CDR2 FNYEAQ (reference sequence). The CDR3 consists of 16 residues. CDR3 bases: TGTGCTAGCAGCTTAGTCCCTAGCGGGAGTCAGAATGAGCAGTTCTTC. Amino acid sequence: CASSLVPSGSQNEQFF. Variable domain in full (rest from reference TRBV7-7 and TRBJ2-1): GAGVSQSPRYKVTKRGQDVTLRCDPISSHATLYWYQQALGQGPEFLTYFNYEAQPDKSGLPSDRFSAERPEGSISTLTIQRTEQRDSAMYRCASSLVPSGSQNEQFFGPGTRLTVL.

The chain couples TRBV4-2 to TRBJ2-7, with 7 bases identical to TRBD1. The length of the CDR3 is 16 residues. From germline, CDR1 is LGHNA and CDR2 YNFKEQ. The V segment lost 0 bases and the J segment 6 bases; nucleotides outside the gene matches: 11. CDR3 sequence reads: CASSQDLDGTVSEQYF. CDR3 sequence (DNA): TGTGCCAGCAGCCAAGATTTAGACGGGACAGTGAGCGAGCAGTACTTC.

Many counts were recorded for this clonotype. The chain has TRBV5-1 and TRBJ2-1, with TRBD1 identical over 9 bases. Per the germline V gene, CDR1 is SGHRS and CDR2 is YFSETQ. The CDR3 is 16 residues long. Losses at the gene ends were 0 bases for V and 3 bases for J; bases not matched to a gene: 4. CDR3 nucleotides: TGCGCCAGCAGCTTGGAGCCGGGACAGGGCTACAATGAGCAGTTCTTC. It is translated as CASSLEPGQGYNEQFF.

This clonotype was detected ten times or more. The chain has TRBV29-1 and TRBJ2-5; D is unresolved. CDR1 is SQVTM and CDR2 is ANQGSEA in the germline V gene. V lost 3 bases and J lost 5, with 13 bases in between. The CDR3 length is 13 residues. The DNA of the CDR3 is TGCAGCGTTGACCCGACTGGGCCGGAGACCCAGTACTTC. Its protein product is CSVDPTGPETQYF.

This clonotype was found once. The CDR3 coding sequence is TGTGCCACCAGCAGAGATCGCTCAACTGGACAGTCTATTCCTTTCTTT. It codes for CATSRDRSTGQSIPFF. The chain employs TRBV15 and TRBJ1-1; possibly TRBD1 for D (6 bases). Per germline, CDR1 LNHNV and CDR2 YYDKDF (reference sequence). V was shortened by 0 bases and J by 12 bases, with 23 bases between the two germline ends. The CDR3 has 16 residues. The variable domain in full, completed from reference TRBV15 and TRBJ1-1, reads DAMVIQNPRYQVTQFGKPVTLSCSQTLNHNVMYWYQQKSSQAPKLLFHYYDKDFNNEADTPDNFQSRRPNTSFCFLDIRSPGLGDTAMYLCATSRDRSTGQSIPFFGQGTRLTVV.

This chain links TRBV4-3 with TRBJ2-7; TRBD2 matches 8 bases. The germline V gene encodes CDR1 LGHNA and CDR2 YSLEER. Losses at the gene ends were 4 bases for V and 2 bases for J; bases not matched to a gene: 19. This CDR3 region has 19 residues. CDR3 bases: TGCGCCAGCAGCCCAGTTCCGGGACCAGCGGGAGTCAACACCTACGAGCAGTACTTC. This sequence encodes CASSPVPGPAGVNTYEQYF.

This clonotype is medium-sized in the sample. This rearrangement joins TRBV4-3 to TRBJ1-3, with D possibly being TRBD1 (6 bases). Germline assignment: CDR1 LGHNA and CDR2 YSLEER. The V gene lost 1 base and the J gene lost 1 base, with 14 bases spanning the gap. The CDR3 runs 17 residues. For the CDR3, the DNA is TGCGCCAGCAGCCAAGGAAAGGGGGGGGGATCTGGAAACACCATATATTTT. It is translated as CASSQGKGGGSGNTIYF.

This clonotype was detected ten times or more. Its ends do not fully match the called genes, so a read error is possible. The V gene is TRBV4-3, the J gene TRBJ2-3; a weak D match, TRBD1 (6 bases). The CDR3 contains 11 residues. The germline V gene has CDR1 LGHNA and CDR2 YSLEER. DNA for the CDR3: TGCGCCAGCAGCCAAGGGGGACAACGCCAGTTT. It codes for CASSQGGQRQF.

Relative to its sample, this clonotype is medium-sized. The chain has TRBV4-2 and TRBJ2-1, with 8 bases identical to TRBD2. Germline CDR1 and CDR2: LGHNA and YNFKEQ. The CDR3 has 16 residues. V lost 4 bases, J lost 2 bases, and 7 bases stayed unmatched. Here the CDR3 DNA reads TGTGCCAGCAGCCTCGCAGCGGGGGCTACCTACAATGAGCAGTTCTTC. Translated: CASSLAAGATYNEQFF.

Ten or more counts support this clonotype. The chain joins TRBV20-1 to TRBJ2-1; a possible D gene is TRBD1 (6 bases). In germline, CDR1 is DFQATT, CDR2 SNEGSKA (reference sequence). The CDR3 covers 15 residues. Trimming pared 1 base from V and 0 bases from J, leaving 10 bases between. CDR3 sequence (DNA): TGCAGTGCTAGAGCCGGGACACTCTCCTACAATGAGCAGTTCTTC. It specifies CSARAGTLSYNEQFF.

Sample share makes this clonotype medium-sized (0.01 to 0.1%). The chain recombines TRBV29-1 with TRBJ2-1; D not resolved. The CDR3 is 12 amino acids. Germline V gene lookup returns CDR1 SQVTM and CDR2 ANQGSEA. V shed 6 bases and J shed 10 bases, with 16 bases lying between them. The CDR3 loop reads CSVSSEKREQFF. DNA of the CDR3: TGCAGCGTCTCTTCAGAGAAGAGGGAGCAGTTCTTC.

J is TRBJ2-1 and V is TRBV4-3; TRBD2 matches 10 bases. CDR3 length equals 16 residues. Germline lookup yields CDR1 LGHNA and CDR2 YSLEER. Trimming removed 2 bases from V and 4 bases from J; junction bases left unmatched: 5. The chain's CDR3 is CASSQLSGLAYNEQFF. The CDR3 DNA reads TGCGCCAGCAGCCAACTCTCGGGACTAGCGTACAATGAGCAGTTCTTC.

This clonotype was picked up many times. The chain links TRBV4-3 to TRBJ2-7; the D gene is possibly TRBD1 (5 bases). The CDR3 is made up of 14 amino acids. Germline CDR1 reads LGHNA; CDR2 reads YSLEER. Trimming cost V 8 bases and J 3 bases, with 17 bases left between them. The CDR3 reads CASSPEQEYYEQYF. CDR3 in DNA: TGCGCCAGCTCTCCCGAACAGGAGTACTACGAGCAGTACTTC.

The chain uses TRBV30 and TRBJ1-2; D might be TRBD1 (5 bases). Between the trimmed V and J ends, which lost 1 base and 0 bases, there was a span of 12 bases. This CDR3 contains 15 residues. Germline assignment: CDR1 GTSNPN and CDR2 SVGIG (reference sequence). CDR3 in amino acids: CAWSDGGTTNYGYTF. CDR3 nucleotides: TGTGCCTGGAGTGATGGAGGGACGACTAACTATGGCTACACCTTC.

V and J are TRBV29-1 and TRBJ2-1; D might be TRBD2 (7 bases). V was shortened by 8 bases and J by 9 bases, with 20 bases between the two germline ends. The germline CDR1 and CDR2 sequences are SQVTM and ANQGSEA. This CDR3 comprises 13 residues. CDR3 in DNA: TGCAGCCAAGATAATCGGGGGGCGACTGAGCAGTTCTTC. It specifies CSQDNRGATEQFF.

In its sample, this clonotype was seen a few times. The V and J genes are TRBV6-5 and TRBJ2-1, with D possibly matching TRBD1 (5 bases). There are 16 residues in the CDR3. The ends were cut back, 4 bases at V and 4 bases at J, with 17 bases in the middle. From germline, CDR1 is MNHEY and CDR2 SVGAGI. CDR3 residues: CASSSRSERQYNEQFF. The DNA of the CDR3 is TGTGCCAGCAGTTCCCGGTCAGAGAGACAGTACAATGAGCAGTTCTTC.

This clonotype was seen ten or more times. The chain couples TRBV24-1 to TRBJ2-2, with 15 bases that match TRBD2. Germline loops: CDR1 KGHDR, CDR2 SFDVKD. The CDR3 is 18 amino acids. Trimming cost V 11 bases and J 6 bases; bases outside gene matches: 15. CDR3 in amino acids: CAIDPGLAGGGGAGELFF. CDR3 sequence (DNA): TGTGCCATAGACCCGGGACTAGCGGGAGGTGGAGGTGCCGGGGAGCTGTTTTTT.

This clonotype was seen at least ten times. This chain connects TRBV4-3 to TRBJ1-2, with 9 bases that match TRBD1. This CDR3 is built from 15 residues. Per germline, CDR1 LGHNA and CDR2 YSLEER. The V segment lost 5 bases and the J segment 6 bases; nucleotides outside the gene matches: 10. The CDR3 loop reads CASSKGDRAFNGYTF. DNA of the CDR3: TGCGCCAGCAGCAAAGGGGACAGGGCATTCAATGGCTACACCTTC.

This clonotype showed up many times. J is TRBJ2-1 and V is TRBV3-2. TRBV3-2 counts as a pseudogene. The CDR3 length is 10 residues. The CDR3 nucleotides read TGTGCCAGCAGCCAACGAGGCCAGTTCTTC. Amino acids: CASSQRGQFF.

To note about this clonotype: The DNA is left out, because the CDR3 cannot be placed on it with certainty; the CDR3 is given as TCRdb lists it. The chain combines TRBV6-2 or TRBV6-3 with TRBJ1-2; the table assigns TRBD1, which was not confirmed against the DNA. The length of the CDR3 is 22 amino acids, counting both ends. The germline V gene has CDR1 MNHEY and CDR2 SVGEGT. Here the CDR3 reads CASSIYLCSVEEEEGVGYGYTF.

This clonotype was counted many times. V gene TRBV19 combines with J gene TRBJ2-2; D uncertain. Germline lookup yields CDR1 LNHDA and CDR2 SQIVND (reference sequence). The V end was cut by 5 bases, the J end by 5 bases, with 15 bases between. This CDR3 is 15 amino acids long. CDR3 sequence: CASSAQIQGTGELFF. CDR3 sequence (DNA): TGTGCCAGTAGTGCCCAGATTCAAGGGACCGGGGAGCTGTTTTTT.

With respect to this clonotype: A single base separates this from a much larger clone, so it may be a read error. The J gene is TRBJ2-7, the V gene TRBV7-7; perhaps D is TRBD1 or TRBD2 (5 bases each). The CDR3 length is 14 residues. Per germline, CDR1 SSHAT and CDR2 FNYEAQ (reference sequence). The CDR3 coding sequence is TGTGCTAACAGCGTAGGGACGGAAACCTACGAGCAGTACTTC. Its protein is CANSVGTETYEQYF.